These 9 T cell receptor beta chains share one sample of origin, sequenced in a study of T cells in women clearing cervical HPV infection (dated by TCRdb to the late 2010s). Library preparation used the immunoSEQ multiplex PCR assay. TCRdb obtained this table from immuneACCESS and retained in-frame rearrangements with V and J assigned. These tables miss some clones; where compared with another copy, unresolved V genes account for less than half of the shortfall, and the remainder is unexplained. The sample has 42,000 or so clones on record. Together, the top ten hold around 4.5% of the sample. The sequencing input was blood buffy coat. The receptors here all came from a woman between 18 and 75 years old with a cervical HPV16 infection that either progressed to CIN3+ or cleared (not recorded which).

Notes on this clone: The read ends 3 residues before the CDR3 terminus; that terminus is restored from the germline J gene. The chain carries TRBV7-8 and TRBJ2-2; 8 bases are shared with TRBD2. This CDR3 region has 17 residues. In germline, CDR1 is SGHVS, CDR2 FQNEAQ. The V and J ends lost 1 base and 4 bases, in that order; junction bases with no gene match: 8. CDR3 protein: CASSLVWLAGRTGELFF. CDR3 DNA (partial): TGTGCCAGCAGCTTAGTATGGCTAGCGGGTCGCACCGGGGAG. Complete variable domain (other parts from reference TRBV7-8 and TRBJ2-2): GAGVSQSPRYKVAKRGQDVALRCDPISGHVSLFWYQQALGQGPEFLTYFQNEAQLDKSGLPSDRFFAERPEGSVSTLKIQRTQQEDSAVYLCASSLVWLAGRTGELFFGEGSRLTVL.

Regarding this clone: Read sequence stops 3 residues before the CDR3 end, and the germline J gene provides the missing end. V and J are TRBV18 and TRBJ2-5; 10 bases are a match to TRBD2. The length of the CDR3 is 14 residues. The trim removed 4 bases at V and 5 bases at J, leaving 4 bases unmatched. Germline CDR1 reads KGHSH; CDR2 reads LQKENI. CDR3 bases read: TGTGCCAGCTCACGGACTAGCGGTCTCGAGACC. The encoded protein is CASSRTSGLET. The CDR3, in full, reads CASSRTSGLETQYF.

Concerning this clone itself: The sequenced fragment ends 3 residues before the CDR3 boundary, so the rest is inferred from the germline J gene. The chain links TRBV19 to TRBJ1-5, with unresolved D. The germline gives CDR1 LNHDA, CDR2 SQIVND (reference sequence). The CDR3 runs to 14 residues. Trimming took 1 base from V and 7 from J, leaving 11 bases between them. The sequenced CDR3 bases are TGTGCCAGTAGTATAGGTCCAGTAGGGCAGCCC. Its protein product is CASSIGPVGQP. Given in full, the CDR3 is CASSIGPVGQPQHF.

A note on this clone: Read data end 3 residues before the CDR3 end; the end is taken from the germline J gene. The chain links TRBV11-2 to TRBJ1-2; D not certain. V was shortened by 1 base and J by 6 bases, with 6 bases between the two germline ends. Germline CDR1 is SGHAT and CDR2 is FQNNGV. The CDR3 is made up of 12 amino acids. The CDR3 DNA, read in part, is TGTGCCAGCAGCTTAGGTCGGGATGGC. Translating it yields CASSLGRDG. In full, the CDR3 is CASSLGRDGYTF.

For this clone: Read sequence stops 3 residues before the CDR3 end, and the germline J gene provides the missing end. This chain connects TRBV6-1 to TRBJ2-5; tentatively, D is TRBD1 (6 bases). The CDR3 is 14 residues long. Germline assignment: CDR1 MNHNS and CDR2 SASEGT. V was shortened by 3 bases and J by 3 bases, with 11 bases between the two germline ends. The CDR3 bases that were read are TGTGCCAGCAGTGACAGGGGAGCAGAAGAGACC. Amino acids: CASSDRGAEET. The entire CDR3 sequence reads CASSDRGAEETQYF.

A remark on this clone: The sequenced fragment ends 3 residues before the CDR3 boundary, so the rest is inferred from the germline J gene. The chain recombines TRBV12-3 or TRBV12-4 with TRBJ2-3; a weak D match, TRBD2 (6 bases). The CDR3 covers 14 residues. V shed 3 bases and J shed 3 bases, with 10 bases lying between them. This chain's CDR3 is CASSLIGGTDTQYF. The part of the CDR3 DNA that was read is TGTGCCAGCAGTTTGATTGGGGGGACAGATACG.

In regard to this clone: The read ends 3 residues early relative to the CDR3; the germline J gene fills the gap. The chain has TRBV29-1 and TRBJ1-2; 8 nucleotides match TRBD1. This CDR3 contains 16 residues. J was trimmed by 3 bases and V by 1 base; bases with no gene match: 10. The germline CDR1 and CDR2 sequences are SQVTM and ANQGSEA. The CDR3 bases that were read are TGCAGCGTTGAAGGCCAGGGGGCGAGATTTGACTATGGC. It codes for CSVEGQGARFDYG. The complete CDR3 protein is CSVEGQGARFDYGYTF.

Of note for this clone: Read data end 3 residues before the CDR3 end; the end is taken from the germline J gene. This chain links TRBV7-9 with TRBJ2-2; no firm D call. Trimming stripped 5 bases from V and 6 bases from J, with 16 bases between. From germline, CDR1 is SEHNR and CDR2 FQNEAQ (reference sequence). This CDR3 spans 15 amino acids. The CDR3 bases that were read are TGTGCCAGCAGCCAATTGAACGTATTAGCCGGGGAG. The encoded protein is CASSQLNVLAGE. From start to end, the CDR3 is CASSQLNVLAGELFF.

Concerning this clone: The sequence runs out 3 residues before the end of the CDR3; the remainder is reconstructed from the germline J gene. The chain recombines TRBV5-1 with TRBJ1-2; D might be TRBD1 (5 bases). This CDR3 is 15 amino acids long. Germline V lookup: CDR1 SGHRS, CDR2 YFSETQ. The part of the CDR3 DNA that was read is TGCGCCAGCAGCCCTAACGCCGGGCAGGGTGGCGGC. It encodes CASSPNAGQGGG. In full, the CDR3 reads CASSPNAGQGGGYTF. Combining the CDR3 with reference TRBV5-1 and TRBJ1-2 gives the whole variable domain KAGVTQTPRYLIKTRGQQVTLSCSPISGHRSVSWYQQTPGQGLQFLFEYFSETQRNKGNFPGRFSGRQFSNSRSEMNVSTLELGDSALYLCASSPNAGQGGGYTFGSGTRLTVV.